This TCR beta chain was observed in a study of regulatory T cells in long-lasting Graves disease. Study-level background: Antithyroid drug use was under 3 months in newly diagnosed Graves' patients.

With iRepertoire HTBI primers and Arm-PCR of CDR3 regions, TCR beta libraries were built. MiXCR, applied by TCRdb to the multiplex PCR reads, yields one record per CDR3 protein. The sample holds almost 450,000 distinct CDR3 sequences, around 17% seen once. The CDR3 runs to 15 residues. Germline values: CDR1 WSHSY, CDR2 SAAADI. The V end lost 0 bases, the J end lost 5 bases, and 10 bases lay between the germline ends. General observations from the study: TRBV28, TRBJ1-2 and TRBJ2-5 were segments that persistent disease favored.

As to this clonotype: No antigen is known for it.

Time point meaning: newly diagnosed GD, antithyroid drugs for less than 3 months. PBMC RNA was the source of the TCR library. The data were also submitted as part of a second study, on T cells in Graves' hyperthyroidism and ophthalmopathy. As reported in that work: A patient was excluded if there was uncontrolled infection, other autoimmune disease, pregnancy or lactation.

The sequence was obtained from a woman aged 25 to 39 with Graves disease. Sequenced here: peripheral blood mononuclear cells (PBMCs), sampled at new diagnosis, from a patient treated with antithyroid drugs. The gene calls are TRBV10-2 and TRBJ2-2; D ambiguous. The CDR3 DNA follows: TGCGCCAGCAGTGAGTCGGTTTTGCGTACCGGGGAGCTGTTTTTT. As protein: CASSESVLRTGELFF.